Sequencing of this T cell receptor beta chain was carried out in a study of blood T cell repertoires in COVID-19. Across the whole study: Nucleic acid was either cDNA or gDNA, and it came from T cells, B-cell-depleted T cells, or PBMCs.

The count of this clone is one. V lost 5 bases and J lost 4; bases outside the gene matches: 3. CDR1 LNHNV and CDR2 YYDKDF come from the germline V gene (reference sequence). This CDR3 has 14 residues. Original data processing: Counts of nucleated cells, estimated from reference gene primer amplification, were obtained. Some clones are missing from TCRdb's copy, which holds only in-frame ones; the method was immunoSEQ multiplex PCR. V, J and clone size are those of that table, while D and trimming were read from the DNA. The repertoire holds tens of thousands of clones, with around three quarters as singletons.

The chain recombines TRBV15 with TRBJ1-2, with 11 positions matching TRBD1. The material sequenced was peripheral blood. This TCR was recovered from a human donor in a cohort sampled during active COVID-19. The CDR3 loop reads CATSGGTGGYGYTF. CDR3 coding DNA: TGTGCCACCAGCGGGGGGACAGGGGGCTATGGCTACACCTTC.